This entry is about one T cell receptor beta chain. Its antigen is unidentified. TCRdb's copy holds only in-frame clones and misses some; the assay was immunoSEQ multiplex PCR. The top ten clones hold under 0.85% of a sample with fewer than 400,000 clones, 70% to 90% of them seen once. This record comes from a study of cytomegalovirus exposure and HLA in healthy donors. Study-wide results and limits: Researchers counted around 180 TCR beta chains as cytomegalovirus-associated.

Germline V gene data show CDR1 as LGHNA and CDR2 as YSLEER. The V gene lost 0 bases and the J gene lost 8 bases, with 10 bases spanning the gap. The CDR3 runs 14 residues. The J gene is TRBJ2-2, the V gene TRBV4-3, with D unclear. The clonotype comes from a woman younger than 35 in good health and CMV-seronegative. The sample was PBMCs. The CDR3 DNA is TGCGCCAGCAGCCAAGAGCCGGTATTGGGGGAGCTGTTTTTT. This codes for CASSQEPVLGELFF.